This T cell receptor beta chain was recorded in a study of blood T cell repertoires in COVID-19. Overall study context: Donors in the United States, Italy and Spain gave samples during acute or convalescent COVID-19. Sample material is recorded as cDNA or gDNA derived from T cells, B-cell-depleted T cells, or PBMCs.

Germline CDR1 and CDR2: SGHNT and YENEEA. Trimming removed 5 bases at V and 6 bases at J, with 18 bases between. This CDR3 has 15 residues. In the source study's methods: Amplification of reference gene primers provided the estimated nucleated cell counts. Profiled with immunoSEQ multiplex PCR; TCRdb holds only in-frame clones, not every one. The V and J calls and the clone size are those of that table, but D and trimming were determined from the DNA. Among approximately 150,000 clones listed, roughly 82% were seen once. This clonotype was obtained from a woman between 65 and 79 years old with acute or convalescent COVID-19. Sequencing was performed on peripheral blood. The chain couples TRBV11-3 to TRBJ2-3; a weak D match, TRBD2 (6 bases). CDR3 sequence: CASSQDGGSGDTQYF. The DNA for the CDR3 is TGTGCCAGCAGCCAAGATGGGGGGTCAGGGGATACGCAGTATTTT.